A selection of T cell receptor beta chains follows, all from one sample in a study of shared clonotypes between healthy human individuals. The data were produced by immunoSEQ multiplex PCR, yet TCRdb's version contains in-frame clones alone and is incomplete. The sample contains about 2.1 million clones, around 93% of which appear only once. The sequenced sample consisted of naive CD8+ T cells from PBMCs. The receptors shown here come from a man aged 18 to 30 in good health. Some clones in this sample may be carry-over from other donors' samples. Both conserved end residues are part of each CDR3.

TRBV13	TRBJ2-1	CASSLGTYNEQFF
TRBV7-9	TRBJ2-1	CASSPGTSGSRYNEQFF
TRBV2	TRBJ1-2	CASSERTQRGGYTF
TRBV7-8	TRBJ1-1	CASSLVQTEAFF
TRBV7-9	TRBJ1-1	CASSPAGTDFHTEAFF
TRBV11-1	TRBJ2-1	CASSLGLSLYNEQFF
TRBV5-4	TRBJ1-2	CASSSDRFDGYTF
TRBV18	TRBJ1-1	CASSPAGGLTFGEAFF
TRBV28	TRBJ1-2	CASRGGSYGYTF
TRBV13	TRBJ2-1	CASSDQREFTDNEQFF
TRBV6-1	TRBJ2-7	CASSEISPYEQYF
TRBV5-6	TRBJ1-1	CASSLGALQGANTEAFF
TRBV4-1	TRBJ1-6	CASSQVARENSPLHF
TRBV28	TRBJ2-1	CASSFRGELAGGRTYNEQFF
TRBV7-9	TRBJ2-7	CASSRDRGSYEQYF
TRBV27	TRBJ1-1	CASSSARVRGPTDTEAFF
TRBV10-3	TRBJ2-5	CAISEGRIGKETQYF
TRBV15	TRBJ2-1	CATSGGRLGNEQFF
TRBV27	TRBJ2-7	CASSFSSGVRSYEQYF
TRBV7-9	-	CASSPIQGAHEQYF
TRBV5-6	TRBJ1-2	CASSVGQGVDGYTF
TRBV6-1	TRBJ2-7	CASSEALVARTYEQYF
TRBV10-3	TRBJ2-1	CAISESGAGGTNEQFF
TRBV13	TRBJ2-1	CASSYSGLAYNEQFF
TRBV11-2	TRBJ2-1	CASSFPRDRGPSLYNEQFF
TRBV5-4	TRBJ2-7	CASSQVAGRGYEQYF
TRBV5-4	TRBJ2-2	CASSLAGGELFF
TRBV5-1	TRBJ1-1	CASSVTLNTEAFF
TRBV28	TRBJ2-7	CASSLYQELSYEQYF
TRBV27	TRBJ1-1	CASSLPGEPRGDTEAFF
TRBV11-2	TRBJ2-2	CASSSWSMGFNTGELFF
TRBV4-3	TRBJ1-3	CASSQANRGRRGNTIYF
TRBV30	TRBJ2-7	CAWSVLSEEQYF
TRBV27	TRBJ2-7	CASSERERYEQYF
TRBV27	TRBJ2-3	CASSLRQNPGGTQYF
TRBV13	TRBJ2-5	CASSILTKETQYF
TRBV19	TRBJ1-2	CASSIVSGSNYGYTF
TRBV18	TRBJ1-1	CASSPPKTEAFF
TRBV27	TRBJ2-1	CASSLLDRNEQFF
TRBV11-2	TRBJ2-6	CASCLMGGANVLTF
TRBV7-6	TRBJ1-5	CASSLAGLQGSNQPQHF